These T cell receptor beta chains were read from a single sample in a study of beta chain features in type 1 diabetes. The repertoire was sequenced with immunoSEQ multiplex PCR; TCRdb's copy has only in-frame clones and lacks some. The table has tens of thousands of clones, around a third seen once. Source material: stem cell memory CD4+ T cells from blood. All receptors derive from a woman aged 18-29 years in good health. Each CDR3 is given with its conserved first and last residue. The D gene is left open where the match is weak. The size of a clone is reported for some rows only, either as once, few or many, or as a class for expanded clones.

CDR3 DNA: TGTGCCAGCAGCTCATTCGGAGGGAAATACGAGCAGTACTTC
CDR3 protein: CASSSFGGKYEQYF
D gene: NA
CDR3 length: 14
J gene: TRBJ2-7
V gene: TRBV7-2
clone size: few

CDR3 DNA: TGCGCCAGCGGACAGGGGGCGGTCGGGGAGCTGTTTTTT
CDR3 protein: CASGQGAVGELFF
D gene: TRBD1
CDR3 length: 13
J gene: TRBJ2-2
V gene: TRBV5-1
clone size: NA

CDR3 DNA: TGTGCCAGCAGCAACCCGGACAGGACCCTCGGGTCCTACGAGCAGTACTTC
CDR3 protein: CASSNPDRTLGSYEQYF
D gene: TRBD1
CDR3 length: 17
J gene: TRBJ2-7
V gene: TRBV7-9
clone size: NA

CDR3 DNA: TGTGCTAGTGGAAACAGGGAAGACACTGAAGCTTTCTTT
CDR3 protein: CASGNREDTEAFF
D gene: NA
CDR3 length: 13
J gene: TRBJ1-1
V gene: TRBV12-5
clone size: NA

CDR3 DNA: TGTGCCAGCAGCCAAGATGGTCAGGGACTTTCGGCAGATACGCAGTATTTT
CDR3 protein: CASSQDGQGLSADTQYF
D gene: NA
CDR3 length: 17
J gene: TRBJ2-3
V gene: TRBV4-2
clone size: NA

CDR3 DNA: TGTGCCAGCAGCGTAGCTACCTGGGGCGGGGGGGCCTACAATGAGCAGTTCTTC
CDR3 protein: CASSVATWGGGAYNEQFF
D gene: TRBD2
CDR3 length: 18
J gene: TRBJ2-1
V gene: TRBV9
clone size: NA

CDR3 DNA: TGTGCCTGGAGATTCGTCAATGAAAAACTGTTTTTT
CDR3 protein: CAWRFVNEKLFF
D gene: NA
CDR3 length: 12
J gene: TRBJ1-4
V gene: TRBV30
clone size: many

CDR3 DNA: TGTGCCAGCAGAAGGAGACAGGGTAATTCACCCCTCCACTTT
CDR3 protein: CASRRRQGNSPLHF
D gene: TRBD1
CDR3 length: 14
J gene: TRBJ1-6
V gene: TRBV9
clone size: few

CDR3 DNA: TGTGCCAGCAGGTTCAGGGCTGGAAACACCATATATTTT
CDR3 protein: CASRFRAGNTIYF
D gene: NA
CDR3 length: 13
J gene: TRBJ1-3
V gene: TRBV6-5
clone size: NA

CDR3 DNA: TGTGCTAGTGGTTTGGTATTGGGGGCGCCGAACGAGCAGTACTTC
CDR3 protein: CASGLVLGAPNEQYF
D gene: NA
CDR3 length: 15
J gene: TRBJ2-7
V gene: TRBV12-5
clone size: few

CDR3 DNA: TGTGCCAGCAGCCCCGATTGGACTAGCGGTACCGCCGGGGAGCTGTTTTTT
CDR3 protein: CASSPDWTSGTAGELFF
D gene: TRBD2
CDR3 length: 17
J gene: TRBJ2-2
V gene: TRBV5-6
clone size: NA

CDR3 DNA: TGTGCCAGCTCACCACCGAGCTTCACAGATACGCAGTATTTT
CDR3 protein: CASSPPSFTDTQYF
D gene: NA
CDR3 length: 14
J gene: TRBJ2-3
V gene: TRBV18
clone size: NA

CDR3 DNA: TGCGCCAGCAGCCCGATTCCTGGGACAGTGGAGTATGGCTACACCTTC
CDR3 protein: CASSPIPGTVEYGYTF
D gene: TRBD1
CDR3 length: 16
J gene: TRBJ1-2
V gene: TRBV4-1
clone size: few

CDR3 DNA: TGTGCCAGCAGTACGCTTTTACAGGGTAGCAATCAGCCCCAGCATTTT
CDR3 protein: CASSTLLQGSNQPQHF
D gene: NA
CDR3 length: 16
J gene: TRBJ1-5
V gene: TRBV28
clone size: NA

CDR3 DNA: TGTGCCAGCAGTTACCCCGGGGGGACCCAGTACTTC
CDR3 protein: CASSYPGGTQYF
D gene: NA
CDR3 length: 12
J gene: TRBJ2-5
V gene: TRBV6-5
clone size: few

CDR3 DNA: TGTGCCAGCGGACAGGGGAGGCGGAACACTGAAGCTTTCTTT
CDR3 protein: CASGQGRRNTEAFF
D gene: TRBD1
CDR3 length: 14
J gene: TRBJ1-1
V gene: TRBV2
clone size: NA

CDR3 DNA: TGTGCCAGCAGCTTAGGCAGGGATTACACCATATATTTT
CDR3 protein: CASSLGRDYTIYF
D gene: NA
CDR3 length: 13
J gene: TRBJ1-3
V gene: TRBV7-2
clone size: few

CDR3 DNA: TGTGCCAGCAGTTACTCGAGGACATCTGGAAACACCATATATTTT
CDR3 protein: CASSYSRTSGNTIYF
D gene: NA
CDR3 length: 15
J gene: TRBJ1-3
V gene: TRBV6-5
clone size: NA

CDR3 DNA: TGTGCCAGCAGCGCGGACAGGGGAGGTGGCTACACCTTC
CDR3 protein: CASSADRGGGYTF
D gene: TRBD1
CDR3 length: 13
J gene: TRBJ1-2
V gene: TRBV2
clone size: NA

CDR3 DNA: TGTGCCTGCCAACCGAGACTAGCGGGATTCGCGAACACCGGGGAGCTGTTTTTT
CDR3 protein: CACQPRLAGFANTGELFF
D gene: TRBD2
CDR3 length: 18
J gene: TRBJ2-2
V gene: TRBV30
clone size: few

CDR3 DNA: TGTGCCAGCTCACCAAGGATCCCTAGGACAGCTAATGAAAAACTGTTTTTT
CDR3 protein: CASSPRIPRTANEKLFF
D gene: NA
CDR3 length: 17
J gene: TRBJ1-4
V gene: TRBV18
clone size: few

CDR3 DNA: TGTGCCAGCAGCCCCCTAGAAGCTTCGACCTCACCCCTCCACTTT
CDR3 protein: CASSPLEASTSPLHF
D gene: NA
CDR3 length: 15
J gene: TRBJ1-6
V gene: TRBV9
clone size: few